Listed here is a single TCR beta chain. The antigen is not known. The authors drew around 9.4 milliliters of peripheral blood from each donor. Per individual sample, total RNA of at least 5.5 micrograms was extracted. The CDR3 is 16 amino acids. Germline V lookup: CDR1 MNHNY, CDR2 SVGAGI (reference sequence). These data belong to a study of blood T cells in healthy people across ages. Study conclusions and caveats: From one million sequenced T cells, diversity estimates were lower bounds. Because donor CMV status was unknown, expanded clonotype changes were possibly confounded.

It was with a sample-barcoded 5' primer and a J-beta primer mix that a second PCR of roughly 7 to 12 cycles was run. One entry per CDR3 protein, called by TCRdb with MiXCR from the 5' RACE reads. The sample lists hundreds of thousands of distinct CDR3 sequences, roughly 20% occurring once. V and J are TRBV6-6 and TRBJ2-5, with D possibly called TRBD1 or TRBD2 (5 bases each). TRBJ2-1 explains the end of the DNA better; the J call may be wrong. This receptor was identified in a man in his 70s in good health. Sequences were obtained from blood. The DNA of the CDR3 is TGTGCCAGCAGTTCCCCCGGGGCGGGTGACCACAATGAGCAGTTCTTC. Translated: CASSSPGAGDHNEQFF.